Sequencing of this T cell receptor beta chain was carried out in a study of blood T cell repertoires in COVID-19 (dated by TCRdb to about 2020). At the level of the whole study: Samples covering the acute and convalescent phases of COVID-19 were provided by collaborators in the United States, Italy and Spain. The prospective study material was composed of cDNA or gDNA derived from T cells, B-cell-depleted T cells, or PBMCs. Where available, HLA class I and class II types were obtained from metadata supplied by the sample provider rather than from assay-based typing. The dataset comprised deeply sampled blood TCRbeta repertoires from subjects exposed to, actively infected with, or recovered from COVID-19. The samples were drawn from two sources: the first 160 participants of the ongoing ImmuneRACE study, and about 1,300 subjects contributed by 6 global collaborators. A freely available public database, intended as a resource for researchers studying the immune response to SARS-CoV-2, is where the repertoires were released. A de-identified subject ID, COVID-19 status, age in years and sex were almost always included in the sample metadata.

On the study overall, not on this receptor specifically: How much clinical and demographic metadata was included differed by source and by participant, and the metadata was provided uncurated.

Each collaborating institution followed its own protocols to collect whole blood in K2EDTA tubes. Collaborator samples were shipped for TCRbeta analysis as frozen whole blood, isolated PBMCs, or DNA extracted from either sample type. V and J lose 3 bases and 8 bases, and a span of 8 bases separates them. According to the germline V gene (reference sequence), CDR1 reads SGHNT and CDR2 reads YYREEE. The CDR3 measures 11 amino acids from cysteine to phenylalanine. Only the CDR3 portion is preserved as DNA: 33 bases, with reading frame beginning at the first base. TCRbeta CDR3 regions were amplified from genomic DNA using the immunoSEQ Assay, a bias-controlled multiplex PCR. The paper's data handling went like this. The number of nucleated cells in each sample was estimated from the amplification of reference gene primers within the assay. To quantify the absolute abundance of each unique TCRbeta CDR3 rearrangement, sequence reads were collapsed and filtered. Productive Simpson clonality was computed per sample as the square root of Simpson's diversity index over productive rearrangements. The source is immuneACCESS, and TCRdb retained only in-frame sequences with V and J called. Part of the clones is not carried over; for the studies checked, unresolved V genes explain less than half of this, and the remainder is unexplained. From that table come the V and J calls and clone size; the DNA was used to work out D and trimming. For this sample the table gives roughly 70,000 clones, of which 90% to 95% were detected only once. The ten largest make up 7% to 9.5% of the sample.

Points on this clone: Its target antigen remains unknown. No much larger clone exists at a distance of one base, and base qualities are not known.

Material: peripheral blood. The chain links TRBV5-4 with TRBJ1-2, with TRBD1 perhaps the D gene, on 5 matching bases. This TCR was recovered from a human donor in a cohort sampled during active COVID-19. DNA sequence: TGTGCCAGCAGCTGGCAGGGAGGCTACACCTTC. This sequence encodes CASSWQGGYTF.